This TCR beta chain was recorded in a study of CD8+CD57+ T cells in acquired aplastic anemia. Study findings and constraints: The study found no significant CD8+ Simpson's diversity difference between patients and controls.

Genomic DNA was employed as the template in profiling TCR beta VDJ and CDR3. Via MiXCR, TCRdb re-called the reads, giving one row per CDR3 protein. The table lists some 160,000 distinct CDR3 sequences, about 45% of them singletons. The patients chosen for sequencing had shown expansion of CD8+CD57+ cells (detected by flow cytometry). Patients uniformly had severe acquired aplastic anemia. This clonotype appeared many times. Its cognate antigen is unknown. Germline V lookup: CDR1 LNHDA, CDR2 SQIVND (reference sequence). V shed 3 bases and J shed 1 base, with 9 bases lying between them. The CDR3 contains 14 residues.

The V call is TRBV19, the J call TRBJ1-1; D is unclear. Specimen: sorted CD4+, CD8+, or CD8+CD57+ T cells (not recorded which) from PBMCs. This TCR came from a human donor with aplastic anemia. DNA for the CDR3: TGTGCCAGTAGTATCAGCCAGCAGAACACTGAAGCTTTCTTT. Encoded protein: CASSISQQNTEAFF. The full variable domain, in which reference TRBV19 and TRBJ1-1 provide the parts outside the CDR3, is DGGITQSPKYLFRKEGQNVTLSCEQNLNHDAMYWYRQDPGQGLRLIYYSQIVNDFQKGDIAEGYSVSREKKESFPLTVTSAQKNPTAFYLCASSISQQNTEAFFGQGTRLTVV.